This TCR beta chain was documented in a study of PD-1 blockade in classical Hodgkin lymphoma (dated by TCRdb to the early 2020s). With respect to the entire study: Nivolumab dosing was 3 mg/kg intravenously every 2 weeks, continuing until either disease progression or unacceptable toxicity. The study used CyTOF and TCR beta sequencing to define a peripheral blood immune signature of response to PD-1 blockade in classical Hodgkin lymphoma. On the study overall, not on this receptor specifically: Baseline TCR diversity was reported to be lower in newly diagnosed patients than in healthy donors and to be lower still in relapsed/refractory patients. A significant rise by C4D1 was seen in CD4+ but not CD8+ TCR diversity (p=0.0027 vs p=0.16), with the rise being most apparent in complete responders (p=0.02). Lower diversity was seen in patients whose nivolumab began less than 1 year after ASCT, and these patients were left out of later analyses so that immune reconstitution would not confound the results. Trial patients with a complete response had baseline diversity similar to that of newly diagnosed patients, while partial responders and progressors had significantly lower diversity. The study was restricted to a single clinical trial cohort, and the causes of repertoire differences, possibly disease activity or prior therapy, were left undefined.

The sample's time point label is to be understood as: cycle 4 day 1 (C4D1), after more than 5 weeks of nivolumab. Relapse after autologous stem cell transplantation had occurred in all trial patients, and cohorts A, B and C were distinguished by prior brentuximab vedotin exposure. A Miltenyi CD4+ T cell isolation kit was used for magnetic negative selection to purify CD4+ T cells from thawed PBMCs. The trial cohort included around 60 patients with relapsed/refractory classical Hodgkin lymphoma, and each patient had a best overall response of complete response, partial response or progressive disease. Single-agent nivolumab was administered to trial patients in the multi-cohort phase II CheckMate 205 trial. An independent review committee assessed best overall response by applying the 2007 International Working Group response criteria. Trial PBMCs were obtained immediately prior to nivolumab initiation (C1D1) and on therapy at cycle 2 day 1 and cycle 4 day 1. Peripheral blood was collected in 8 mL Vacutainer Cell Preparation Tubes, from which PBMCs were isolated by centrifugation and then cryopreserved. Purified CD4+ and CD8+ fractions were prepared only for cases where an additional PBMC sample was available. On LS columns in a quadroMACS separator, the magnetically labelled cells were depleted, and the flow-through was collected as the purified fraction.

V is pared back by 0 bases and J by 11 bases, with 17 bases lying between the germline termini. The germline V gene encodes CDR1 SGHRS and CDR2 YFSETQ. The CDR3 numbers 14 residues from cysteine through phenylalanine. CDR3 DNA only is kept here, 42 bases in frame from base 1. On this clone itself: Its antigen is currently not known. No base quality information exists; no much larger clone differs at one position.

Genomic DNA was extracted with the Qiagen DNeasy kit from unsorted PBMCs and from negatively selected CD4+ and CD8+ fractions. TCR beta CDR3 regions were subjected to amplification by immunoSEQ multiplex PCR with primers that anneal to V and J segments. Amplification bias was minimized using a synthetic immune receptor repertoire, and residual bias was removed computationally after sequencing. For the original study's pipeline: Repertoire diversity was quantified as the Shannon entropy index using custom Python scripts. Unsorted, CD4+ and CD8+ repertoires were analyzed separately, except for combined analyses in which CD4+ and CD8+ sequences were merged in silico. A clone counted as expanded when the clone's frequency after treatment rose at least 2-fold relative to C1D1, and clones undetected at baseline were given a pseudocount of 0.5. Singleton clones were defined as clones with 0 or 1 copy at C1D1, and non-singleton clones were defined as clones with 2 or more copies. Clones expanded in unsorted samples were annotated as CD4+, CD8+ or unknown by matching protein sequences in sorted samples from the same patient. Wilcoxon tests on paired samples were used to test diversity changes from C1D1 to C4D1. In its TCRdb copy, this immuneACCESS table keeps in-frame sequences only and misses some clones. Where compared with another copy, unresolved V genes explain less than half of these, and the others have no known cause. The DNA gave D and trimming, while V, J and clone size come from that table. The table for this sample lists 20,000 or so clones; 75% to 90% of them were counted only once. The ten largest account for roughly 2.5% of the sample.

Specimen: CD4+ T cells from blood, collected before the fourth cycle of nivolumab. Here the chain combines TRBV5-1 and TRBJ2-5; perhaps TRBD1 is the D gene, with 6 bases matching. The origin of this receptor is a human donor with classical Hodgkin lymphoma. The sequenced DNA: TGCGCCAGCAGCTTGGAAGACAGGTGGAAGTCTCAGTACTTC. Its protein reads: CASSLEDRWKSQYF.